This T cell receptor beta chain appears in the sequencing data of a study of control samples from healthy donors and cancer patients. Clones were read by immunoSEQ multiplex PCR, and TCRdb kept only the in-frame ones, dropping some. The sample shows more than 30,000 clones, around four fifths of them seen only once. In its sample, this clone was seen a few times. The CDR3 sequence is 13 residues long. V gave up 3 bases and J gave up 7 bases, with 13 bases separating them. Germline CDR1 and CDR2: SGHRS and YFSETQ. V usage is TRBV5-1 and J usage is TRBJ1-1, with D uncertain. This receptor was identified in a woman aged 60 to 75 with lung cancer. The sequenced sample was PBMCs. The CDR3 coding sequence is TGCGCCAGCAGCTCGATCGTTTCAAATGAAGCTTTCTTT. Residues: CASSSIVSNEAFF. Full variable domain (remainder filled in from reference TRBV5-1 and TRBJ1-1): KAGVTQTPRYLIKTRGQQVTLSCSPISGHRSVSWYQQTPGQGLQFLFEYFSETQRNKGNFPGRFSGRQFSNSRSEMNVSTLELGDSALYLCASSSIVSNEAFFGQGTRLTVV.